The 20 T cell receptor beta chains presented below share a single source sample, sequenced in a study of graft-versus-host responses after intestinal transplantation. Antigen specificity for these receptors is unknown. The table came from immunoSEQ multiplex PCR; TCRdb's copy has only in-frame clones and leaves some out. The table includes approximately 82,000 clones, 75% to 95% detected once. The source material was unstimulated CD4+ T cells sorted from spleen or lymph node cells, sampled before intestinal transplant. The source of these receptors is a human donor who received an intestinal transplant.

The chain combines TRBV4-3 with TRBJ1-2; a weak D match, TRBD1 (5 bases). This CDR3 is built from 13 residues. Deletions cut 0 bases from V and 7 bases from J, with 9 bases between. Germline CDR1 is LGHNA and CDR2 is YSLEER. This CDR3 is CASSQDPGVGYTF. The CDR3 DNA is TGCGCCAGCAGCCAAGACCCGGGGGTTGGCTACACCTTC.

This chain connects TRBV4-3 to TRBJ2-6; a possible D gene is TRBD1 (5 bases). Germline V gene data show CDR1 as LGHNA and CDR2 as YSLEER. This CDR3 comprises 17 residues. Trimming pared 0 bases from V and 0 bases from J, leaving 9 bases between. The CDR3 loop is CASSQDRRGSGANVLTF. Here the CDR3 DNA reads TGCGCCAGCAGCCAAGATAGAAGGGGCTCTGGGGCCAACGTCCTGACTTTC.

This clone appeared a single time. The rearrangement uses TRBV5-5 and TRBJ1-2; D gene unclear. Trimming stripped 1 base from V and 7 bases from J, with 20 bases between. The V gene's germline CDR1 is SGHKS and CDR2 YYEKEE (reference sequence). This CDR3 contains 16 residues. This CDR3 reads CASSLSFQAPGSGYTF. The CDR3 DNA is TGTGCCAGCAGCTTGTCTTTCCAGGCGCCAGGCTCTGGCTACACCTTC. Full variable domain (rest looked up from reference TRBV5-5 and TRBJ1-2): DAGVTQSPTHLIKTRGQQVTLRCSPISGHKSVSWYQQVLGQGPQFIFQYYEKEERGRGNFPDRFSARQFPNYSSELNVNALLLGDSALYLCASSLSFQAPGSGYTFGSGTRLTVV.

The chain carries TRBV7-2 and TRBJ2-5; 10 bases line up with TRBD1. The germline V gene has CDR1 SGHTA and CDR2 FQGNSA. The CDR3 totals 13 residues. V gave up 4 bases and J gave up 5 bases; unmatched junction bases: 1. The CDR3 nucleotides read TGTGCCAGCAGCTGGGGACAGGGGGAGACCCAGTACTTC. Protein sequence: CASSWGQGETQYF.

This rearrangement joins TRBV27 to TRBJ2-1, with 9 bases that match TRBD2. The V segment lost 6 bases and the J segment 3 bases; nucleotides outside the gene matches: 6. CDR3 length equals 15 residues. The germline gives CDR1 MNHEY, CDR2 SMNVEV (reference sequence). Here the CDR3 reads CASSPLAGIYNEQFF. The CDR3 nucleotides read TGTGCCAGCAGCCCCCTAGCGGGAATCTACAATGAGCAGTTCTTC.

V is TRBV7-9 and J is TRBJ1-2, with D unclear. This CDR3 spans 13 amino acids. V lost 1 base and J lost 4, with 7 bases in between. CDR1 and CDR2 (germline): SEHNR, FQNEAQ (reference sequence). The CDR3 sequence is CASSLDSRYGYTF. The CDR3 coding sequence is TGTGCCAGCAGCTTAGACAGCCGCTATGGCTACACCTTC.

The rearrangement joins TRBV5-6 to TRBJ2-7; 10 bases fit TRBD2. V lost 4 bases to trimming and J lost 6 bases; unmatched junction nucleotides: 10. CDR3 length: 15 residues. The V gene's germline CDR1 is SGHDT and CDR2 YYEEEE. The CDR3 here is CASSKASGGFSEQYF. CDR3 in DNA: TGTGCCAGCAGCAAAGCTAGCGGGGGCTTCTCCGAGCAGTACTTC.

The V call is TRBV4-3, the J call TRBJ1-2; tentatively, D is TRBD1 (5 bases). Trimming left V 0 bases short and J 0 bases short, with 5 bases between. Germline assignment: CDR1 LGHNA and CDR2 YSLEER. This CDR3 has 14 amino acids. In nucleotides, the CDR3 is TGCGCCAGCAGCCAAGAGACAGCTAACTATGGCTACACCTTC. Residues: CASSQETANYGYTF.

The chain links TRBV7-9 to TRBJ2-3, with 9 bases identical to TRBD2. CDR3 length: 14 residues. In germline, CDR1 is SEHNR, CDR2 FQNEAQ (reference sequence). V gave up 5 bases and J gave up 4 bases; unmatched junction bases: 4. CDR3 bases: TGTGCCAGCAGCGAATGGACTAGCGCAGATACGCAGTATTTT. It is translated as CASSEWTSADTQYF.

This rearrangement joins TRBV29-1 to TRBJ2-2; 10 positions match TRBD1. CDR3 length equals 16 residues. From germline, CDR1 is SQVTM and CDR2 ANQGSEA. The J segment lost 3 bases and the V segment lost 6 bases, leaving 10 bases of the junction unmatched. The CDR3 DNA reads as TGCAGCGTCGTACGTGAGGGGACAGGGGACACCGGGGAGCTGTTTTTT. Residues: CSVVREGTGDTGELFF.

This chain joins TRBV5-6 and TRBJ2-5; TRBD2 matches 10 bases. The ends lost 2 bases at V and 3 bases at J; junction bases unmatched: 10. The V gene's germline CDR1 is SGHDT and CDR2 YYEEEE. The CDR3 extends over 17 amino acids. This chain's CDR3 is CASSFFLSGGAEETQYF. For the CDR3, the DNA is TGTGCCAGCAGCTTCTTTCTGAGCGGGGGGGCGGAAGAGACCCAGTACTTC. Together with reference TRBV5-6 and TRBJ2-5, the CDR3 gives the full variable domain: DAGVTQSPTHLIKTRGQQVTLRCSPKSGHDTVSWYQQALGQGPQFIFQYYEEEERQRGNFPDRFSGHQFPNYSSELNVNALLLGDSALYLCASSFFLSGGAEETQYFGPGTRLLVL.

The gene calls are TRBV6-6 and TRBJ1-2; no reliable D call. Germline loops: CDR1 MNHNY, CDR2 SVGAGI (reference sequence). The CDR3 is 12 amino acids. V was clipped by 2 bases and J by 8 bases, with 9 bases between them. CDR3: CASSYIEEGYTF. The DNA for the CDR3 is TGTGCCAGCAGTTACATCGAGGAGGGCTACACCTTC.

This clone was counted a single time. This chain joins TRBV7-2 and TRBJ1-1, with 8 positions matching TRBD1. Germline V gives CDR1 SGHTA, CDR2 FQGNSA. V lost 3 bases, J lost 6 bases, and 9 bases stayed unmatched. The CDR3 is made up of 15 amino acids. The DNA of the CDR3 is TGTGCCAGCAGCTTGGCGACAGGGGCAGGGGCTGAAGCTTTCTTT. As protein: CASSLATGAGAEAFF.

This chain links TRBV30 with TRBJ2-3, with 8 positions matching TRBD2. V shed 2 bases and J 1 base; nucleotides not matched to a gene: 8. The CDR3 covers 16 residues. Per the germline V gene, CDR1 is GTSNPN and CDR2 is SVGIG (reference sequence). DNA of the CDR3: TGTGCCTGGAGTTTTCTCGGGGGGGCGGGCACAGATACGCAGTATTTT. Its translation: CAWSFLGGAGTDTQYF. Using reference TRBV30 and TRBJ2-3 for the parts outside the CDR3, the full variable domain is SQTIHQWPATLVQPVGSPLSLECTVEGTSNPNLYWYRQAAGRGLQLLFYSVGIGQISSEVPQNLSASRPQDRQFILSSKKLLLSDSGFYLCAWSFLGGAGTDTQYFGPGTRLTVL.

This chain connects TRBV30 to TRBJ2-5, with 10 bases matching TRBD1. Judging by the DNA end, TRBJ2-7 fits better; the J call may be wrong. Looked up from germline, CDR1 is GTSNPN and CDR2 is SVGIG (reference sequence). The CDR3 totals 14 residues. In nucleotides, the CDR3 is TGTGCCTGGACCCAGGACAGGGGGGCCTACGAGCAGTACTTC. Protein sequence: CAWTQDRGAYEQYF.

The V call is TRBV30, the J call TRBJ2-2; D might be TRBD1 (6 bases). Germline V gene data show CDR1 as GTSNPN and CDR2 as SVGIG (reference sequence). There are 15 residues in the CDR3. V was trimmed by 3 bases and J by 3 bases, leaving 14 bases between them. CDR3 residues: CAWSDPHRDTGELFF. Written as DNA, the CDR3 is TGTGCCTGGAGCGACCCCCACAGGGACACCGGGGAGCTGTTTTTT.

The chain combines TRBV7-2 with TRBJ2-5, with TRBD2 matching over 12 bases. The CDR3 length is 15 residues. After removal of 1 base from V and 7 bases from J, the junction contained 4 bases not matched to a gene. Germline V lookup: CDR1 SGHTA, CDR2 FQGNSA. For the CDR3, the DNA is TGTGCCAGCAGCTTAGAGACTAGCGGGGGACGGACCCAGTACTTC. Amino acid sequence: CASSLETSGGRTQYF.

The chain employs TRBV29-1 and TRBJ1-3; 8 positions match TRBD1. The length of the CDR3 is 14 residues. Germline V gene sequence: CDR1 SQVTM, CDR2 ANQGSEA. The ends lost 7 bases at V and 0 bases at J; junction bases unmatched: 5. The CDR3 nucleotides are TGCAGCGCCGCGGGACAGGCCTCTGGAAACACCATATATTTT. It specifies CSAAGQASGNTIYF.

V gene TRBV30 combines with J gene TRBJ1-1; 7 bases align to TRBD1. V gave up 2 bases and J gave up 1 base; unmatched junction bases: 7. This CDR3 has 15 amino acids. From germline, CDR1 is GTSNPN and CDR2 SVGIG (reference sequence). The DNA of the CDR3 is TGTGCCTGGAGTCCCAGGGACAGACGGAACACTGAAGCTTTCTTT. Amino acid sequence: CAWSPRDRRNTEAFF. Full variable domain (rest looked up from reference TRBV30 and TRBJ1-1): SQTIHQWPATLVQPVGSPLSLECTVEGTSNPNLYWYRQAAGRGLQLLFYSVGIGQISSEVPQNLSASRPQDRQFILSSKKLLLSDSGFYLCAWSPRDRRNTEAFFGQGTRLTVV.

The chain joins TRBV4-3 to TRBJ1-5; D may be TRBD1 (6 bases). The CDR3 consists of 14 residues. Germline V lookup: CDR1 LGHNA, CDR2 YSLEER. Trimming removed 3 bases from V and 5 bases from J, with 11 bases in between. The CDR3: CASSQGASDQPQHF. The CDR3 DNA follows: TGCGCCAGCAGCCAGGGGGCATCGGATCAGCCCCAGCATTTT.